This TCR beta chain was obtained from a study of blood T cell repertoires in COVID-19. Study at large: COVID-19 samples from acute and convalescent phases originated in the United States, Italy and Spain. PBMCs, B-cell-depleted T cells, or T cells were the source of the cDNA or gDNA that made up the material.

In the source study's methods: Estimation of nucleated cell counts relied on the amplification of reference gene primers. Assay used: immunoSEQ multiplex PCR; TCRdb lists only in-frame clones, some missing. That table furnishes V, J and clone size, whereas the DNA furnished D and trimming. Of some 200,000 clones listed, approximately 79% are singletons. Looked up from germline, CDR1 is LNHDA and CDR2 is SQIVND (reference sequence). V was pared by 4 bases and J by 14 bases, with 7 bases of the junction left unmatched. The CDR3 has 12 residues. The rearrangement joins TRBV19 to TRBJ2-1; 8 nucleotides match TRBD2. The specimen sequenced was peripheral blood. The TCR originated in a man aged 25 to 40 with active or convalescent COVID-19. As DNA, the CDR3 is TGTGCCAGTAGTACCTCCGGGGGGGCCGAGTTCTTC. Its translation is CASSTSGGAEFF.